The present T cell receptor (beta chain) was sequenced within a study of blood T cells in healthy people across ages. Regarding the study as a whole: Those diversity estimates obtained from one million T cells were thought to be underestimates.

Trimming took 6 bases from V and 9 from J, leaving 17 bases between them. CDR3 size: 13 residues. Germline values: CDR1 MNHNS, CDR2 SASEGT. A sample-barcoded 5' primer and a J-beta primer mix were used in a second PCR of roughly 6 to 11 cycles. Using its own MiXCR run on the 5' RACE reads, TCRdb lists one record per CDR3 protein. Altogether about 640,000 distinct CDR3 sequences are present, about 30% being singletons, with the ten largest covering less than 20%. Comment on this clonotype: The antigen is not known.

Healthy Caucasian individuals from Russia aged about 6 to 100 served as donors. This clonotype originated in a woman older than 75 in good health. The V call is TRBV6-1, the J call TRBJ1-2; D gene uncertain. Sequencing was done on a sample of blood. The CDR3 spells CASRNRAEKSYTF. The DNA for the CDR3 is TGTGCCAGCAGAAACCGGGCCGAAAAGAGCTACACCTTC.